This TCR beta chain was captured by sequencing in a study of cytomegalovirus exposure and HLA in healthy donors. Study-level findings and limits: With further analysis later on, most CMV-associated TCR beta chains appeared HLA-restricted. In most subjects, TCR beta sequences reportedly gave accurate predictions of HLA-A and HLA-B alleles. The classifier reportedly diagnosed cytomegalovirus status with high specificity and sensitivity. The study put some 150 TCR beta chains on its list as cytomegalovirus-associated.

To note about this clone: Its antigen is as yet unknown.

PCR was performed using 60 Vbeta and 13 Jbeta primers. Assay used: immunoSEQ multiplex PCR; TCRdb lists only in-frame clones, some missing. Among 150,000 or so clones listed, about 80% were seen once. The sample comprised PBMCs. The clonotype was recovered from a man younger than 40 in good health and CMV-seropositive.

CDR3 amino acids: CAWSVRGGQPQHF. DNA of the CDR3: TGTGCCTGGAGTGTCAGGGGTGGACAGCCCCAGCATTTT. The chain has TRBV30 and TRBJ1-5, with D possibly TRBD1 on 6 matching bases. Germline CDR1 is GTSNPN and CDR2 is SVGIG (reference sequence). This CDR3 is 13 amino acids long. V lost 0 bases, J lost 7 bases, and 10 bases lay in between.